Below are 31 T cell receptor beta chains sequenced from a single sample in a study of blood T cell repertoires in COVID-19 (TCRdb year 2020). Library method: the immunoSEQ multiplex PCR assay. Entries here come from immuneACCESS through TCRdb and include only in-frame sequences with V and J called. Some clones fail to appear in such tables; in the studies checked, an unresolved V gene covers under half of the shortfall, and the cause of the remainder is unknown. This sample has tens of thousands of clones in its table, and 82% of those were observed once. The top ten clones comprise about 4% of the sample. Sequencing was done on a sample of peripheral blood. These receptors were obtained from a woman in her seventies with acute or convalescent COVID-19.

This clone has just a few counts. The chain joins TRBV11-2 to TRBJ2-1, with 10 bases matching TRBD2. The CDR3 spans 16 residues. Germline assignment: CDR1 SGHAT and CDR2 FQNNGV. V was clipped by 5 bases and J by 0 bases; unmatched bases: 4. Here the CDR3 reads CASSRRTSGSYNEQFF. CDR3 nucleotide sequence: TGTGCCAGCAGCCGCCGGACTAGCGGCTCCTACAATGAGCAGTTCTTC.

The V and J genes are TRBV9 and TRBJ2-5; 11 bases map to TRBD1. Germline V CDR1 and CDR2: SGDLS, YYNGEE. The CDR3 has 16 residues. The ends lost 4 bases at V and 5 bases at J; junction bases unmatched: 10. The CDR3 coding sequence is TGTGCCAGCAGCATCACCGGGACAGGGGGGAGGGAGACCCAGTACTTC. Protein product: CASSITGTGGRETQYF.

This chain uses TRBV7-8 with TRBJ1-4; D unresolved. Germline V lookup: CDR1 SGHVS, CDR2 FQNEAQ. Trimming stripped 4 bases from V and 10 bases from J, with 19 bases between. There are 15 residues in the CDR3. CDR3 nucleotide sequence: TGTGCCAGCAGCTCCCCGGGTCGTCCCACGGGAAAACTGTTTTTT. Translation: CASSSPGRPTGKLFF.

This chain uses TRBV7-2 with TRBJ2-1; TRBD2 aligns across 15 bases. Germline CDR1 reads SGHTA; CDR2 reads FQGNSA. This CDR3 has 17 amino acids. With 4 bases clipped from V and 7 bases from J, the junction kept 8 bases outside the gene matches. CDR3 coding DNA: TGTGCCAGCAGCTCAACACGAGGACTAGCGGGAGGGAATGAGCAGTTCTTC. Translation gives CASSSTRGLAGGNEQFF.

The V call is TRBV18, the J call TRBJ2-3, with D possibly being TRBD1 (6 bases). The V gene's germline CDR1 is KGHSH and CDR2 LQKENI. The CDR3 totals 16 residues. Trimming left V 3 bases short and J 1 base short, with 14 bases between. This CDR3 is CASSPPGQIGTDTQYF. In DNA, the CDR3 is TGTGCCAGCTCACCCCCCGGACAGATTGGCACAGATACGCAGTATTTT. The full variable domain, its missing parts supplied by reference TRBV18 and TRBJ2-3, is NAGVMQNPRHLVRRRGQEARLRCSPMKGHSHVYWYRQLPEEGLKFMVYLQKENIIDESGMPKERFSAEFPKEGPSILRIQQVVRGDSAAYFCASSPPGQIGTDTQYFGPGTRLTVL.

The chain couples TRBV6-5 to TRBJ1-6, with D unclear. CDR1 MNHEY and CDR2 SVGAGI come from the germline V gene. V shed 5 bases and J shed 10 bases, with 18 bases lying between them. The CDR3 runs 15 residues. The CDR3 is CASSKEGPTGSPLHF. CDR3 in DNA: TGTGCCAGCAGTAAGGAGGGTCCTACTGGATCACCCCTCCACTTT.

This chain links TRBV5-1 with TRBJ2-1; possible D gene TRBD1, 6 bases. The length of the CDR3 is 15 residues. The germline V gene encodes CDR1 SGHRS and CDR2 YFSETQ. Trimming cost V 6 bases and J 0 bases, with 13 bases left between them. Here the CDR3 DNA reads TGCGCCAGCACCCAGCAGGGGACCTCCTACAATGAGCAGTTCTTC. It codes for CASTQQGTSYNEQFF.

This sequence joins TRBV18 and TRBJ1-5; 7 bases are a match to TRBD1. The length of the CDR3 is 14 residues. V lost 6 bases and J lost 4; bases outside the gene matches: 6. Germline CDR1 is KGHSH and CDR2 is LQKENI. The CDR3 sequence: CASSTGWENQPQHF. In nucleotides, the CDR3 is TGTGCCAGCTCGACAGGGTGGGAAAATCAGCCCCAGCATTTT.

This chain uses TRBV19 with TRBJ2-7; tentative D call: TRBD1 (6 bases). V gave up 0 bases and J gave up 0 bases, with 21 bases separating them. The CDR3 has 19 amino acids. CDR1 LNHDA and CDR2 SQIVND come from the germline V gene (reference sequence). The chain's CDR3 is CASSIDHRRPGTNSYEQYF. DNA of the CDR3: TGTGCCAGTAGTATAGACCACCGACGTCCAGGGACAAACTCCTACGAGCAGTACTTC. Full variable domain (outside the CDR3, taken from reference TRBV19 and TRBJ2-7): DGGITQSPKYLFRKEGQNVTLSCEQNLNHDAMYWYRQDPGQGLRLIYYSQIVNDFQKGDIAEGYSVSREKKESFPLTVTSAQKNPTAFYLCASSIDHRRPGTNSYEQYFGPGTRLTVT.

CDR3 loop: CASSRAYNEQFF. The CDR3 coding sequence is TGTGCCAGCAGCCGTGCGTACAATGAGCAGTTCTTC. The chain employs TRBV11-2 and TRBJ2-1, with D unresolved. Germline loops: CDR1 SGHAT, CDR2 FQNNGV. CDR3 length: 12 amino acids. Trimming left V 5 bases short and J 4 bases short, with 6 bases between.

This chain uses TRBV6-5 with TRBJ2-7; D not resolved. Germline CDR1 reads MNHEY; CDR2 reads SVGAGI. The V and J ends lost 0 bases and 0 bases respectively, with 9 bases between them. The CDR3 runs 15 residues. CDR3 region: CASSYSKSSSYEQYF. CDR3 coding DNA: TGTGCCAGCAGTTACTCGAAGTCTAGCTCCTACGAGCAGTACTTC.

The chain employs TRBV28 and TRBJ2-7; TRBD1 agrees at 11 bases. The CDR3 length is 16 residues. The V gene's germline CDR1 is MDHEN and CDR2 SYDVKM. Trimming cost V 7 bases and J 2 bases; bases outside gene matches: 10. The CDR3: CASIPLRGQGAYEQYF. CDR3 DNA sequence: TGTGCCAGCATCCCTTTGAGGGGACAGGGGGCCTACGAGCAGTACTTC.

The V gene is TRBV6-5, the J gene TRBJ1-1, with 9 bases aligning to TRBD1. This CDR3 has 14 amino acids. The ends lost 2 bases at V and 7 bases at J; junction bases unmatched: 5. Germline assignment: CDR1 MNHEY and CDR2 SVGAGI. As DNA, the CDR3 is TGTGCCAGCAGTTACAGGGACAGGGCGTTTGAAGCTTTCTTT. Translating gives CASSYRDRAFEAFF.

This clone occurred a few times. This sequence joins TRBV5-1 and TRBJ2-5, with D possibly TRBD2 on 5 matching bases. Trimming took off 0 bases at V and 2 bases at J, with 11 bases between the two ends. Germline-derived CDR1 and CDR2 are SGHRS and YFSETQ. The CDR3 totals 15 residues. In DNA, the CDR3 is TGCGCCAGCAGCTTGGGGGCAGTAGCGCAAGAGACCCAGTACTTC. This gives the protein CASSLGAVAQETQYF.

The rearrangement uses TRBV9 and TRBJ2-3, with a weak D call TRBD1 (6 bases). Trimming cost V 0 bases and J 0 bases, with 11 bases left between them. The CDR3 runs to 16 residues. The germline V gene has CDR1 SGDLS and CDR2 YYNGEE. The CDR3: CASSVAARGSTDTQYF. DNA of the CDR3: TGTGCCAGCAGCGTAGCGGCCAGGGGTAGCACAGATACGCAGTATTTT.

This chain uses TRBV12-3 or TRBV12-4 with TRBJ1-4; D might be TRBD1 (6 bases). V lost 6 bases, J lost 9 bases, and 14 bases lay in between. The CDR3 totals 13 residues. DNA of the CDR3: TGTGCCAGCAGCCTCAGGGACACGAAAAAACTGTTTTTT. Its translation: CASSLRDTKKLFF.

The chain has TRBV19 and TRBJ1-1; 7 bases fit TRBD1. The CDR3 sequence is 14 residues long. Germline V gives CDR1 LNHDA, CDR2 SQIVND (reference sequence). V trimming: 8 bases; J trimming: 4 bases; junction bases outside the gene matches: 10. CDR3 nucleotides: TGTGCCAGTGCCCGGGACAGTGTGGCCACTGAAGCTTTCTTT. It codes for CASARDSVATEAFF.

CDR3 nucleotides: TGTGCCAGCAGTTTAATAGACAGGGAGATCACTGAAGCTTTCTTT. Translated: CASSLIDREITEAFF. This sequence joins TRBV28 and TRBJ1-1, with 7 bases that match TRBD1. This CDR3 has 15 amino acids. V trimming: 2 bases; J trimming: 4 bases; junction bases outside the gene matches: 7. CDR1 and CDR2 (germline): MDHEN, SYDVKM.

This clone was observed once. The CDR3 DNA is TGTGCCAGCAGCGTACGGGCGGGAGGGCCTTACGAGCAGTACTTC. Translating gives CASSVRAGGPYEQYF. The chain joins TRBV9 to TRBJ2-7, with 9 bases fitting TRBD2. V lost 1 base to trimming and J lost 4 bases; unmatched junction nucleotides: 6. CDR1 is SGDLS, CDR2 YYNGEE, per germline. The CDR3 extends over 15 amino acids.

The chain has TRBV5-1 and TRBJ2-2; no firm D call. This CDR3 comprises 14 residues. V lost 1 base to trimming and J lost 2 bases, with 6 bases between them. CDR1 is SGHRS and CDR2 is YFSETQ in the germline V gene. The CDR3 DNA reads TGCGCCAGCAGCTTGACAGTTAACACCGGGGAGCTGTTTTTT. Protein: CASSLTVNTGELFF.

This sequence joins TRBV7-6 and TRBJ1-5; D gene ambiguous. The CDR3 length is 13 residues. V lost 1 base and J 8 bases, leaving 9 bases between the germline ends. Germline CDR1 reads SGHVS; CDR2 reads FNYEAQ. In DNA, the CDR3 is TGTGCCAGCAGCTTAGAACTCGGGGAGCCCCAGCATTTT. Translated, it gives CASSLELGEPQHF.

The chain couples TRBV5-5 to TRBJ2-5; D is possibly TRBD2 (6 bases). The CDR3 consists of 13 residues. From germline, CDR1 is SGHKS and CDR2 YYEKEE (reference sequence). Trimming removed 4 bases at V and 2 bases at J, with 9 bases between. The CDR3 reads CASSKAGQETQYF. The DNA for the CDR3 is TGTGCCAGCAGCAAGGCGGGACAAGAGACCCAGTACTTC.

The chain carries TRBV19 and TRBJ2-2, with a weak D call TRBD1 (7 bases). This CDR3 region has 14 residues. Trimming left V 9 bases short and J 2 bases short, with 13 bases between. Germline V gene sequence: CDR1 LNHDA, CDR2 SQIVND (reference sequence). CDR3 coding DNA: TGTGCCAGCAAGACAGGGACTAACACCGGGGAGCTGTTTTTT. This sequence encodes CASKTGTNTGELFF.

This chain links TRBV5-1 with TRBJ2-5, with 13 nucleotides matching TRBD2. Germline CDR1 and CDR2: SGHRS and YFSETQ. The CDR3 contains 19 residues. The junction had 15 bases not matched to a gene; V was cut back by 2 bases and J by 5 bases. CDR3 sequence (DNA): TGCGCCAGCAGCTTAGGGTATAGGACTAGCGGGAGAGGGGGGGAGACCCAGTACTTC. Translated, it gives CASSLGYRTSGRGGETQYF.

A single count supports this clone. V and J are TRBV5-6 and TRBJ1-1; 9 nucleotides agree with TRBD1. The CDR3 sequence is 17 residues long. V was pared by 3 bases and J by 5 bases, with 14 bases of the junction left unmatched. The germline V gene encodes CDR1 SGHDT and CDR2 YYEEEE. The CDR3 bases are TGTGCCAGCAGCTATCGACAGGGGGTGTCCCCTGGGACTGAAGCTTTCTTT. This translates into CASSYRQGVSPGTEAFF.

This clone was seen only once. The rearrangement links TRBV5-1 to TRBJ2-1; 11 positions match TRBD2. From germline, CDR1 is SGHRS and CDR2 YFSETQ. Trimming at V came to 3 bases and at J to 1 base, leaving 3 bases not matched to a gene. The CDR3 length is 16 residues. CDR3 sequence: CASSSRLAGSYNEQFF. CDR3 bases: TGCGCCAGCAGCTCTCGACTAGCGGGATCCTACAATGAGCAGTTCTTC.

The J gene is TRBJ1-3, the V gene TRBV6-1; TRBD1 matches 7 bases. Trimming took 1 base from V and 11 from J; bases not matched to a gene: 8. The CDR3 sequence is 14 residues long. Germline loops: CDR1 MNHNS, CDR2 SASEGT. The CDR3 DNA follows: TGTGCCAGCAGTGAAGGGTCAGGGGGATTCCCCATATATTTT. Translating gives CASSEGSGGFPIYF.

CDR3 in amino acids: CASSPGQGRQPQHF. CDR3 sequence (DNA): TGTGCCAGCAGCCCCGGACAGGGTCGGCAGCCCCAGCATTTT. J is TRBJ1-5 and V is TRBV28; 8 bases map to TRBD1. Germline values: CDR1 MDHEN, CDR2 SYDVKM. The CDR3 is 14 residues long. The V segment lost 6 bases and the J segment 7 bases; nucleotides outside the gene matches: 8.

The V gene is TRBV28, the J gene TRBJ2-1, with TRBD2 identical over 15 bases. CDR1 is MDHEN and CDR2 is SYDVKM in the germline V gene. V gave up 4 bases and J gave up 8 bases; unmatched junction bases: 6. This CDR3 comprises 16 residues. In DNA, the CDR3 is TGTGCCAGCAGTTGGGGGACTAGCGGGGGGCGGTATGAGCAGTTCTTC. Its protein product is CASSWGTSGGRYEQFF.

The genes are TRBV30 and TRBJ2-1, with D perhaps TRBD2 (5 bases). V lost 3 bases and J 2 bases, leaving 8 bases between the germline ends. CDR1 is GTSNPN and CDR2 is SVGIG in the germline V gene (reference sequence). This CDR3 comprises 13 residues. The CDR3 region is CAWRTSAYNEQFF. The CDR3 DNA reads TGTGCCTGGAGAACTAGTGCCTACAATGAGCAGTTCTTC.

The CDR3 coding sequence is TGTGCCAGCAGTGCAAGGGGGACAGGGGGTAACTATGGCTACACCTTC. Protein: CASSARGTGGNYGYTF. The chain couples TRBV2 to TRBJ1-2; the match to TRBD1 covers 11 bases. This CDR3 contains 16 residues. Trimming took 4 bases from V and 1 from J; bases not matched to a gene: 5. Germline CDR1 SNHLY, CDR2 FYNNEI.